The source of this T cell receptor beta chain is a study of blood T cells in healthy people across ages. Together with a sample-barcoded 5' primer, a J-beta primer mix was included in a second PCR lasting about 7 to 11 cycles. Each CDR3 protein gets one entry after TCRdb re-called the 5' RACE reads with MiXCR. The repertoire holds approximately 830,000 distinct CDR3 sequences, with around 62% as singletons. The CDR3 covers 13 residues. V dropped 4 bases and J dropped 4 bases, with 13 bases sitting between them. Germline V gives CDR1 SQVTM, CDR2 ANQGSEA. This sequence was found in a man aged 25 to 45 in good health. Specimen: blood. This chain links TRBV29-1 with TRBJ1-2, with unresolved D. The CDR3 sequence is CSVVKGSTYGYTF. DNA for the CDR3: TGCAGCGTTGTCAAGGGTTCTACCTATGGCTACACCTTC. The whole variable domain, filled in from reference TRBV29-1 and TRBJ1-2, reads SAVISQKPSRDICQRGTSLTIQCQVDSQVTMMFWYRQQPGQSLTLIATANQGSEATYESGFVIDKFPISRPNLTFSTLTVSNMSPEDSSIYLCSVVKGSTYGYTFGSGTRLTVV.